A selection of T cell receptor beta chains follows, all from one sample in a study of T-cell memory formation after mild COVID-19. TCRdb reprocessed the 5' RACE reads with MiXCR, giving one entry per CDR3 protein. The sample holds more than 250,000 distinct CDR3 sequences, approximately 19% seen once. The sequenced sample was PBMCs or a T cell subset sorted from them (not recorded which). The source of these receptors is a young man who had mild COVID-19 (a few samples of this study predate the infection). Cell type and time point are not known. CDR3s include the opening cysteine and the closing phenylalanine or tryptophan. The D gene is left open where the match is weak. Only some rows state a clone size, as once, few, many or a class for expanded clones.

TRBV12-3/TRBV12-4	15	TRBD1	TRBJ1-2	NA	TGTGCCAGCAGGGTACAGGGGCCGGAGGGGTGGGGCTACACCTTC	CASRVQGPEGWGYTF
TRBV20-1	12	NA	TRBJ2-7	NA	TGCAGTGCTAGAGGCGAGCCCTACGAGCAGTACTTC	CSARGEPYEQYF
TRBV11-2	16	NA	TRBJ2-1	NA	TGTGCCAGCAGCTGGGTGGCAGCAAGCTCCTACAATGAGCAGTTCTTC	CASSWVAASSYNEQFF
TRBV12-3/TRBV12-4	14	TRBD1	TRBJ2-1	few	TGTGCCAGCTATGAAAGGGGGCGCTTCAATGAGCAGTTCTTC	CASYERGRFNEQFF
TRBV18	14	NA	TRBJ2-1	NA	TGTGCCAGCTCACCACAACGGAACTACAATGAGCAGTTCTTC	CASSPQRNYNEQFF
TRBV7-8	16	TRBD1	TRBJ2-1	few	TGTGCCAGCAGCTTAGATCGGGGACAGGGGCACAATGAGCAGTTCTTC	CASSLDRGQGHNEQFF
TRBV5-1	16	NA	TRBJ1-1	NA	TGCGCCAGCAGCCCACAAGCCGTGACAGCGAACACTGAAGCTTTCTTT	CASSPQAVTANTEAFF
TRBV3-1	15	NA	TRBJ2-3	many	TGTGCCAGCAGCCAAGGTGTGGGGACCACAGATACGCAGTATTTT	CASSQGVGTTDTQYF
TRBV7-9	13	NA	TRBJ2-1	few	TGTGCCAGCAGCTTAGACGGGCGCGATGAGCAGTTCTTC	CASSLDGRDEQFF
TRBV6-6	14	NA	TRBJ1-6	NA	TGTGCCAGCAGTGCCGGGGCCATTGTGTCACCCCTCCACTTT	CASSAGAIVSPLHF
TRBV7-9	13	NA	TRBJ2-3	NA	TGTGCCAGCAGGGACTATGTTACAGATACGCAGTATTTT	CASRDYVTDTQYF
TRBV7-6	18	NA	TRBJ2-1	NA	TGTGCCAGCAGTTCTCAACCTCCCACCCCCGGCTCCTACAATGAGCAGTTCTTC	CASSSQPPTPGSYNEQFF
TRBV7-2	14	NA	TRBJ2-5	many	TGTGCCAGCAGCTTGACCCAGGTTCAAGAGACCCAGTACTTC	CASSLTQVQETQYF
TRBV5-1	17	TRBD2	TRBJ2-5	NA	TGCGCCAGCAGCTCAGGGGTGTCTAGCGGGGTTCAAGAGACCCAGTACTTC	CASSSGVSSGVQETQYF
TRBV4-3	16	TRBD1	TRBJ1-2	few	TGCGCCAGCAGCCAGGGCAGGACAGGGGAAGACTATGGCTACACCTTC	CASSQGRTGEDYGYTF
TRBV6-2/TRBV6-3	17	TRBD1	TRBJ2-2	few	TGTGCCAGCATCTCAGCGCCGGGACAGGGGAACACCGGGGAGCTGTTTTTT	CASISAPGQGNTGELFF
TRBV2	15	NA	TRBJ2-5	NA	TGTGCCAGCAGGCGACAGTTGAGGGCCCCAGAGACCCAGTACTTC	CASRRQLRAPETQYF
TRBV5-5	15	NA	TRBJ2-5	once	TGTGCCAGCAGCTTACGGGGGATAGGAGGGGAGACCCAGTACTTC	CASSLRGIGGETQYF
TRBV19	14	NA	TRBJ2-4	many	TGTGCCAGTAGTATGAGAGTGTATGGGAACATTCAGTACTTC	CASSMRVYGNIQYF
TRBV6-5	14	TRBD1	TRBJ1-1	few	TGTGCCAGCACCCTGACAGGGACCAACACTGAAGCTTTCTTT	CASTLTGTNTEAFF
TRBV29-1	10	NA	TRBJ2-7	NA	TGCAGCGTTGGTTTAACCAAGCAGTACTTC	CSVGLTKQYF
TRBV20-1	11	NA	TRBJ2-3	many	TGCAGTGCTAAGAAAGCGGACACGCAGTATTTT	CSAKKADTQYF
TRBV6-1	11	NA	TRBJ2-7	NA	TGTGCCAGCAGCCAGTTCTACGAGCAGTACTTC	CASSQFYEQYF
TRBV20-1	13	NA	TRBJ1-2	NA	TGCAGTGCTGGGAGACAGTCCTTCTATGGCTACACCTTC	CSAGRQSFYGYTF
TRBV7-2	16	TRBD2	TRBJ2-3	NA	TGTGCCAGCAGCTTAGTTAGCGGGGTGTCCACAGATACGCAGTATTTT	CASSLVSGVSTDTQYF
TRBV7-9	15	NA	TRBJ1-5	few	TGTGCCAGCAGCCACTCGGACAGAGAAGATCAGCCCCAGCATTTT	CASSHSDREDQPQHF
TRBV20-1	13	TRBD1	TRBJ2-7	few	TGCAGTGCTGAAAGGGACAGGTACTACGAGCAGTACTTC	CSAERDRYYEQYF
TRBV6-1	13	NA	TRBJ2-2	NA	TGTGCCAGCAGGCAGGACGTCACCGGGGAGCTGTTTTTT	CASRQDVTGELFF
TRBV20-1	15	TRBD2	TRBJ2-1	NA	TGCAGTGATACCAGGGCTAGCGGGGGAGGAAATGAGCAGTTCTTC	CSDTRASGGGNEQFF
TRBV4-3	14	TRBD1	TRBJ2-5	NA	TGCGCCAGCAGCCAAGGACAGGGGGAAGAGACCCAGTACTTC	CASSQGQGEETQYF
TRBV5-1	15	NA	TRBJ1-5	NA	TGCGCCAGCAGTCCGACGGACTCTAGCAATCAGCCCCAGCATTTT	CASSPTDSSNQPQHF
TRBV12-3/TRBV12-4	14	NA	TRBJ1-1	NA	TGTGCCAGCAGTGAGGGACGGTGGAACACTGAAGCTTTCTTT	CASSEGRWNTEAFF
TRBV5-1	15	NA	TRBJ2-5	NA	TGCGCCAGCAGCTTGGTCGGGGACAACCAAGAGACCCAGTACTTC	CASSLVGDNQETQYF
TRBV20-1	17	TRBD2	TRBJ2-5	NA	TGCAGTACCATGCGGCGGGGAGGGAGGGCATTCCAAGAGACCCAGTACTTC	CSTMRRGGRAFQETQYF
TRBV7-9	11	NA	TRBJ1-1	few	TGTGCCAGCAGTTCGGCCGATGAAGCTTTCTTT	CASSSADEAFF
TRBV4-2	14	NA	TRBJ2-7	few	TGTGCCAGCAGCCCCGAAGGGGGAGCTCTCGAGCAGTACTTC	CASSPEGGALEQYF
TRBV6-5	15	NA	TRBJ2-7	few	TGTGCCAGCAGTCCATACCCCAGGGGCACCTACGAGCAGTACTTC	CASSPYPRGTYEQYF
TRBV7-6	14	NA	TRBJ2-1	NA	TGTGCCAGCAGCTTAGGACAGGCTCGGAATGAGCAGTTCTTC	CASSLGQARNEQFF
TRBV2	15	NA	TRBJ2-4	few	TGTGCCAGCACCCGACTTTTCCTAGCCAAAAACATTCAGTACTTC	CASTRLFLAKNIQYF
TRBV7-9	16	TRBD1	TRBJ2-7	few	TGTGCCAGCAGCTCCGACACAGGACAGGACTTGCATGAGCAGTACTTC	CASSSDTGQDLHEQYF
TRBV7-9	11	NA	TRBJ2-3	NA	TGTGCCAGCAGCTTAGATCATACGCAGTATTTT	CASSLDHTQYF
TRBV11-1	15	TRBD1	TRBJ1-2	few	TGTGCCAGCAGCTTCAGGTTTGGACAGGACTATGGCTACACCTTC	CASSFRFGQDYGYTF
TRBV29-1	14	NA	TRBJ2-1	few	TGCAGCGTTGATACAGGTAGAACCTACAATGAGCAGTTCTTC	CSVDTGRTYNEQFF
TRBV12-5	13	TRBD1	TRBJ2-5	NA	TGTGCTAGTGGCCCAGGGGGCTGGAAGACCCAGTACTTC	CASGPGGWKTQYF
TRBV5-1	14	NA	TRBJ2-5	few	TGCGCCAGCAGCTTCACCGGGAGTCCTGAGACCCAGTACTTC	CASSFTGSPETQYF
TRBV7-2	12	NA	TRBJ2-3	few	TGTGCCAGCAGCCGAGAGAGGCAAACGCAGTATTTT	CASSRERQTQYF
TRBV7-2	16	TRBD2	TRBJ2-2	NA	TGTGCCAGCAGATCCGGGACTAGCGGGGGGATCGGGGAGCTGTTTTTT	CASRSGTSGGIGELFF
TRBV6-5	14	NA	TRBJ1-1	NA	TGTGCCATCACACGAGACAGGTTGGGCGGGGAAGCTTTCTTT	CAITRDRLGGEAFF
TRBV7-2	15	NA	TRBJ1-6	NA	TGTGCCAGCAGCTTAGAAGGGCAAGGGAGGGCACCCCTCCACTTT	CASSLEGQGRAPLHF
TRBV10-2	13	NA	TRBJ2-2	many	TGCGCCAGCAGAAAGACAGACACCGGGGAGCTGTTTTTT	CASRKTDTGELFF
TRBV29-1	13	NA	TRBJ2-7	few	TGCAGCGTTAACGGTGAACTCTCCTACGAGCAGTACTTC	CSVNGELSYEQYF
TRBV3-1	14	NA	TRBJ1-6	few	TGTGCCAGCAGCCAAGAAGGGTCGGGTTCACCCCTCCACTTT	CASSQEGSGSPLHF
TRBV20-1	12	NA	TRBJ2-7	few	TGCAGTGCTAGAGCGCCAGGGGCCGAGCAGTACTTC	CSARAPGAEQYF
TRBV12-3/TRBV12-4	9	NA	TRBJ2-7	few	TGTGCCAGCCGTCCGGAGCAGTACTTC	CASRPEQYF
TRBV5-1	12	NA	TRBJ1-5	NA	TGCGCCAGCAGAAGTTGGGATCAGCCCCAGCATTTT	CASRSWDQPQHF
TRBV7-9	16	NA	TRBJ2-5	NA	TGTGCCAGCAGCCTGCTGTTGACGGCGGCGCAAGAGACCCAGTACTTC	CASSLLLTAAQETQYF
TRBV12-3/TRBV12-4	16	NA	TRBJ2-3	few	TGTGCCAGCAGTTCCTTCCTAGCGATCGGCGCAGATACGCAGTATTTT	CASSSFLAIGADTQYF
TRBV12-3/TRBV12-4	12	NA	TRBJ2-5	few	TGTGCCAGCAGTCACGACGAAGAGACCCAGTACTTC	CASSHDEETQYF
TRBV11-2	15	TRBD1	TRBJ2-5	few	TGTGCCAGCAGCTTAGATAGACAGGGTCGGGAGACCCAGTACTTC	CASSLDRQGRETQYF